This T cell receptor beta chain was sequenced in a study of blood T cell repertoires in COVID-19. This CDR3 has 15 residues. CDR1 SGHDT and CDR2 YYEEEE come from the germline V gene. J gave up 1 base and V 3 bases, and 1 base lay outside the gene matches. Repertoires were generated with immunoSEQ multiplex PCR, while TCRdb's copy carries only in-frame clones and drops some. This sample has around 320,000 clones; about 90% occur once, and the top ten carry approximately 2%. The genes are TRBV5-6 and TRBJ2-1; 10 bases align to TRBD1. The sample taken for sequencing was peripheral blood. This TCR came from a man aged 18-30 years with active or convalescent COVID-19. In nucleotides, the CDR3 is TGTGCCAGCAGCTGGGACAGGGGTTCCTACAATGAGCAGTTCTTC. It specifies CASSWDRGSYNEQFF.